This T cell receptor beta chain comes out of a study of shared clonotypes between healthy human individuals. The CDR3 extends over 14 amino acids. Germline V gene lookup returns CDR1 SNHLY and CDR2 FYNNEI. V shed 7 bases, J shed 4 bases, and the junction held 4 bases outside the gene matches. In the original processing: Junction-only immunoSEQ sequences carried no quality scores, so filtering differed. Clones were sequenced by immunoSEQ multiplex PCR, and TCRdb holds only the in-frame ones, with some missing. From that table come the V and J calls and clone size; the DNA was used to work out D and trimming. The table has about 1.5 million clones, 95% to 99% seen once. Findings of the study overall: Researchers sampled blood only, noting tissue repertoires likely differ. Represented diversity, genetic and exposure-history alike, was limited by few donors. Naive subsets usually exceeded memory subsets in estimated richness.

Comments on this clone: Its antigen remains unknown.

The J gene is TRBJ2-7, the V gene TRBV2, with 13 bases fitting TRBD2. This sequence originates from a man aged 25 to 40 in good health. Sequenced input: naive CD4+ T cells sorted from blood. Indicated subset: CD45RA+ positively selected. The CDR3 DNA reads TGTGCCAGCACTTGGACTAGCGGGAGTTACGAGCAGTACTTC. Translating gives CASTWTSGSYEQYF.